This entry lists 30 T cell receptor beta chains sequenced from one sample in a study of CD4 and CD8 cells across lung adenocarcinoma regions. TCRdb passed the PCR reads through MiXCR, listing each CDR3 protein once. The sample consists of 4,500 to 6,500 distinct CDR3 sequences, around 68% of them appearing once. Sequencing was carried out using CD4+ T cells from the center of a lung tumor. These receptors came from a female donor with lung adenocarcinoma. The CD4 and CD8 labels of this study may be unreliable.

The chain links TRBV6-1 to TRBJ2-5, with 9 bases identical to TRBD1. V was clipped by 6 bases and J by 1 base; unmatched bases: 9. This CDR3 has 16 residues. CDR1 is MNHNS, CDR2 SASEGT, per germline. CDR3 nucleotides: TGTGCCAGCAGAACCGGGACAGGGTCTCTCCAAGAGACCCAGTACTTC. Translating it yields CASRTGTGSLQETQYF.

The V and J genes are TRBV11-2 and TRBJ2-2, with D perhaps TRBD1 (6 bases). Germline assignment: CDR1 SGHAT and CDR2 FQNNGV. V was cut by 5 bases and J by 0 bases, with 10 bases left in between. This CDR3 contains 15 residues. Written as DNA, the CDR3 is TGTGCCAGCAGCAGGGGGACGGCGAACACCGGGGAGCTGTTTTTT. This encodes CASSRGTANTGELFF. Full variable domain (missing parts from reference TRBV11-2 and TRBJ2-2): EAGVAQSPRYKIIEKRQSVAFWCNPISGHATLYWYQQILGQGPKLLIQFQNNGVVDDSQLPKDRFSAERLKGVDSTLKIQPAKLEDSAVYLCASSRGTANTGELFFGEGSRLTVL.

A few counts support this clonotype. V and J are TRBV6-1 and TRBJ2-7; 9 positions match TRBD1. CDR1 is MNHNS and CDR2 is SASEGT in the germline V gene. The CDR3 runs 14 residues. V dropped 5 bases and J dropped 3; count of bases not matched to a gene: 5. The CDR3 sequence is CASSRQGGVYEQYF. The CDR3 bases are TGTGCCAGCAGTAGACAGGGGGGGGTCTACGAGCAGTACTTC.

The V and J genes are TRBV6-1 and TRBJ1-3; 7 bases agree with TRBD1. J lost 3 bases, V lost 6 bases, and 2 bases had no gene match. Germline-derived CDR1 and CDR2 are MNHNS and SASEGT. CDR3 length: 13 amino acids. CDR3 region: CASRGDSGNTIYF. In DNA form, the CDR3 reads TGTGCCAGCAGGGGGGACAGTGGAAACACCATATATTTT.

In its sample, this clonotype ranks as large. V is TRBV12-3 or TRBV12-4 and J is TRBJ2-2; perhaps TRBD1 as D (6 bases). The CDR3 is 15 residues long. The V gene lost 0 bases and the J gene lost 5 bases, with 10 bases spanning the gap. The CDR3 coding sequence is TGTGCCAGCAGTTTAGCGGGGGCCGGGACCGGGGAGCTGTTTTTT. It codes for CASSLAGAGTGELFF.

The chain combines TRBV9 with TRBJ1-1; perhaps TRBD1 as D (5 bases). V lost 2 bases and J lost 0, with 11 bases in between. Germline V lookup: CDR1 SGDLS, CDR2 YYNGEE. The length of the CDR3 is 15 residues. The CDR3 DNA reads as TGTGCCAGCAGCGTCGGCAGGGCCATGAACACTGAAGCTTTCTTT. Translation gives CASSVGRAMNTEAFF.

V is TRBV7-2 and J is TRBJ2-5; D call uncertain. The J call may be faulty, since TRBJ2-7 better matches the DNA end. Germline lookup yields CDR1 SGHTA and CDR2 FQGNSA. CDR3 length: 13 amino acids. The CDR3 spells CASSLGANYEQYF. As DNA, the CDR3 is TGTGCCAGCAGCTTAGGGGCCAACTACGAGCAGTACTTC.

On this clonotype: Compared with germline, one end of the junction differs, possibly owing to a read error. The rearrangement uses TRBV7-2 and TRBJ2-1, with 7 bases lining up with TRBD1. Germline CDR1 reads SGHTA; CDR2 reads FQGNSA. CDR3 length: 16 amino acids. CDR3 residues: CASRARGGRDTETQYF. The CDR3 region has the DNA TGTGCCAGCAGGGCCCGAGGGGGCCGTGACACAGAGACGCAGTATTTC. The whole variable domain, filled in from reference TRBV7-2 and TRBJ2-1, reads GAGVSQSPSNKVTEKGKDVELRCDPISGHTALYWYRQSLGQGLEFLIYFQGNSAPDKSGLPSDRFSAERTGGSVSTLTIQRTQQEDSAVYLCASRARGGRDTETQYFGPGTRLTVL.

This sequence joins TRBV6-1 and TRBJ2-1; D is ambiguous. This CDR3 spans 14 amino acids. Trimming stripped 6 bases from V and 0 bases from J, with 9 bases between. Looked up from germline, CDR1 is MNHNS and CDR2 is SASEGT. This CDR3 is CASRRARSYNEQFF. The CDR3 bases are TGTGCCAGCAGACGGGCCCGCTCCTACAATGAGCAGTTCTTC.

As for this clonotype: The junction departs from the called germline gene at one end, perhaps through a read error. The chain has TRBV6-1 and TRBJ2-3; 9 positions match TRBD2. The CDR3 has 17 amino acids. CDR1 is MNHNS and CDR2 is SASEGT in the germline V gene. The CDR3 DNA reads TGTGCCAGCAGTGAATGGGGTAGCGGGAGAAACACAGATACGCAGTACTTT. Translated: CASSEWGSGRNTDTQYF.

Written as DNA, the CDR3 is TGTGCCAGCAGTTCCTCGAGAGCGGGCTTCATCTACGAGCAGTACTTC. Protein: CASSSSRAGFIYEQYF. V and J are TRBV6-5 and TRBJ2-5, with a possible D match to TRBD2 (6 bases). Judging by the DNA end, TRBJ2-7 fits better; the J call may be wrong. This CDR3 is built from 16 residues. Germline CDR1 reads MNHEY; CDR2 reads SVGAGI.

The gene calls are TRBV7-2 and TRBJ2-4; 10 bases line up with TRBD2. In germline, CDR1 is SGHTA, CDR2 FQGNSA. The junction had 4 bases not matched to a gene; V was cut back by 3 bases and J by 2 bases. There are 16 residues in the CDR3. The DNA for the CDR3 is TGTGCCAGCAGCTTCCTAGCGGGAGACCCCAAAAACATTCAGTACTTC. Translated: CASSFLAGDPKNIQYF. The variable domain in full, with the rest retrieved from reference TRBV7-2 and TRBJ2-4, is GAGVSQSPSNKVTEKGKDVELRCDPISGHTALYWYRQSLGQGLEFLIYFQGNSAPDKSGLPSDRFSAERTGGSVSTLTIQRTQQEDSAVYLCASSFLAGDPKNIQYFGAGTRLSVL.

V usage is TRBV6-1 and J usage is TRBJ2-1; D might be TRBD2 (6 bases). Gene TRBJ2-7 matches the end of the DNA better, so the J call may be wrong. Germline V gives CDR1 MNHNS, CDR2 SASEGT. The CDR3 loop spans 14 amino acids. In nucleotides, the CDR3 is TGTGCCAGCACCTCTGAGGACTATCCCTACGAGCAGTACTTC. Translated: CASTSEDYPYEQYF.

The J gene is TRBJ2-1, the V gene TRBV6-1; 10 bases agree with TRBD1. This CDR3 region has 16 residues. The V gene end was trimmed by 4 bases and the J gene end by 9 bases; junction bases not matched to a gene: 12. The germline V gene encodes CDR1 MNHNS and CDR2 SASEGT. The CDR3 DNA is TGTGCCAGCAGTGGTTGGGACAGGGGTACCTCCGGTGAGCAGTTCTTC. Translation gives CASSGWDRGTSGEQFF.

Only a few counts were recorded for this clonotype. The chain combines TRBV6-1 with TRBJ2-3; 9 bases agree with TRBD2. The CDR3 has 15 amino acids. Germline V lookup: CDR1 MNHNS, CDR2 SASEGT. V was clipped by 1 base and J by 8 bases; unmatched bases: 7. CDR3 in DNA: TGTGCCAGCAGTGAAGGCGGGAGGGCCCGAGGTACGCAGTATTTT. Residues: CASSEGGRARGTQYF.

This chain links TRBV4-1 with TRBJ1-4; D remains ambiguous. Per germline, CDR1 MGHRA and CDR2 YSYEKL. This CDR3 is built from 15 residues. V dropped 0 bases and J dropped 7 bases, with 12 bases sitting between them. The CDR3 is CASSQDLKWGEKLFF. The CDR3 DNA reads as TGCGCCAGCAGCCAAGATTTAAAGTGGGGTGAAAAACTGTTTTTT.

The J gene is TRBJ2-1, the V gene TRBV11-3; 9 bases are a match to TRBD2. CDR1 and CDR2 (germline): SGHNT, YENEEA. With V trimmed by 2 bases and J by 7 bases, 12 bases remained unmatched. This CDR3 contains 17 residues. Here the CDR3 reads CASSLPQAGGLGNEQFF. The CDR3 nucleotides read TGTGCCAGCAGCTTACCCCAAGCGGGAGGTCTAGGAAATGAGCAGTTCTTC.

The chain couples TRBV20-1 to TRBJ2-2, with 13 positions matching TRBD2. This CDR3 region has 15 residues. Germline loops: CDR1 DFQATT, CDR2 SNEGSKA (reference sequence). V dropped 6 bases and J dropped 1; count of bases not matched to a gene: 2. CDR3 sequence: CSARTSGGNTGELFF. CDR3 DNA: TGCAGTGCAAGGACTAGCGGGGGGAACACCGGGGAGCTGTTTTTT.

The chain carries TRBV24-1 and TRBJ2-1; 7 bases align to TRBD1. Germline lookup yields CDR1 KGHDR and CDR2 SFDVKD. After removal of 2 bases from V and 7 bases from J, the junction contained 10 bases not matched to a gene. The length of the CDR3 is 16 residues. CDR3: CATSDSTRGLGNEQFF. CDR3 nucleotides: TGTGCCACCAGTGATTCAACTAGGGGGCTGGGGAATGAGCAGTTCTTC.

This chain joins TRBV12-3 or TRBV12-4 and TRBJ2-5; 10 bases fit TRBD2. The DNA end is a closer match to TRBJ2-7, so the J assignment may be wrong. This CDR3 comprises 15 residues. CDR3 amino acids: CASRFSGRRAYEQYF. CDR3 nucleotides: TGTGCCAGCAGATTTAGCGGGAGGAGGGCCTACGAGCAGTACTTC.

The V gene is TRBV6-1, the J gene TRBJ2-5; 13 nucleotides agree with TRBD2. Near its end, the DNA agrees better with TRBJ2-7, so the J call may be wrong. The CDR3 totals 16 residues. CDR1 and CDR2 from the germline V gene are MNHNS and SASEGT. CDR3 coding DNA: TGTGCCAGCAGTGAAGGAACTAGCGGGGGGGGGTACGAGCAGTACTTC. Its translation: CASSEGTSGGGYEQYF.

This clonotype is classed as medium-sized. The chain employs TRBV6-5 and TRBJ1-5; 9 positions match TRBD1. V gave up 4 bases and J gave up 0 bases; unmatched junction bases: 4. This CDR3 comprises 16 residues. Germline V CDR1 and CDR2: MNHEY, SVGAGI. CDR3 bases: TGTGCCAGCAGTTCCGGACAGGGGCTTAGCAATCAGCCCCAGCATTTT. Residues: CASSSGQGLSNQPQHF.

The CDR3, as DNA: TGTGCCAGCAGTCAAAGGGGACGGTTTAATGAAAAACTGTTTTTT. Translation gives CASSQRGRFNEKLFF. The J gene is TRBJ1-4, the V gene TRBV12-3 or TRBV12-4; weak D call: TRBD1 (5 bases). The CDR3 loop spans 15 amino acids. Trimming removed 5 bases at V and 4 bases at J, with 14 bases between.

This sequence joins TRBV11-3 and TRBJ2-2; 8 bases match TRBD1. CDR3 length: 16 amino acids. Germline V gives CDR1 SGHNT, CDR2 YENEEA. J lost 5 bases, V lost 5 bases, and 10 bases had no gene match. In DNA, the CDR3 is TGTGCCAGCAGCGTAGCCAGGGGGCTGGGGACCGGGGAGCTGTTTTTT. Residues: CASSVARGLGTGELFF.

Details on this clonotype: The missing conserved phenylalanine or tryptophan at the end of this CDR3 makes a read error likely. The DNA is left out, because the CDR3 cannot be placed on it with certainty; the CDR3 is given as TCRdb lists it. The rearrangement joins TRBV18 to TRBJ2-5; the table's TRBD1 call for D was not verified on the DNA. The germline V gene has CDR1 KGHSH and CDR2 LQKENI. The CDR3 is 11 residues long, counting both termini. The CDR3 sequence: CIFRRDRVSPC.

Note on this clonotype: A clone one base away is much larger, so this may be a read error. V gene TRBV12-3 or TRBV12-4 combines with J gene TRBJ2-4; TRBD2 might be the D (6 bases). The V end lost 7 bases, the J end lost 13 bases, and 20 bases lay between the germline ends. This CDR3 spans 13 amino acids. The chain's CDR3 is CASTGSGYNEQYF. CDR3 coding DNA: TGTGCCAGCACCGGGAGCGGATACAATGAGCAGTACTTC.

This clonotype is categorized as medium-sized. The gene calls are TRBV7-2 and TRBJ1-1, with D unclear. The CDR3 is 16 residues long. Germline CDR1 is SGHTA and CDR2 is FQGNSA. V lost 6 bases to trimming and J lost 1 base, with 18 bases between them. The CDR3 is CASRHPILGENTEAFF. CDR3 bases: TGTGCCAGCAGGCATCCTATACTCGGGGAGAACACTGAAGCTTTCTTT.

This clonotype counts as medium-sized. The V call is TRBV6-5, the J call TRBJ2-3, with 8 positions matching TRBD1. This CDR3 comprises 15 residues. Looked up from germline, CDR1 is MNHEY and CDR2 is SVGAGI. Trimming at V came to 4 bases and at J to 4 bases, leaving 7 bases not matched to a gene. CDR3 sequence reads: CASSLDTGGSDTQYF. CDR3 nucleotide sequence: TGTGCCAGCAGTTTGGATACAGGGGGTTCAGATACGCAGTATTTT.

The V and J genes are TRBV10-1 and TRBJ1-1; possible D gene TRBD1, 6 bases. Germline CDR1 reads WNHNN; CDR2 reads SYGVQD (reference sequence). The CDR3 is 14 amino acids. Trimming removed 7 bases at V and 2 bases at J, with 14 bases between. CDR3: CASKLGQINTEAFF. CDR3 nucleotide sequence: TGCGCCAGCAAACTAGGACAGATCAACACTGAAGCTTTCTTT.

A single count supports this clonotype. The gene calls are TRBV6-9 and TRBJ2-1; 9 bases map to TRBD2. The J call may be mistaken, given a closer DNA end match to TRBJ2-5. Germline assignment: CDR1 MNHGY and CDR2 SVAAGI. This CDR3 region has 16 residues. CDR3: CASSYPSGGPQETQYF. CDR3 nucleotide sequence: TGTGCCAGCAGTTATCCGAGCGGGGGGCCCCAAGAGACCCAGTACTTC.